This is a list of T cell receptor beta chains from one sample in a study of blood T cell repertoires in COVID-19. Profiling relied on immunoSEQ multiplex PCR, and the TCRdb table lists in-frame clones only, not all of them. This sample has some 150,000 clones; 70% to 90% occur once, and the top ten carry under 15%. Sequenced input: peripheral blood. The receptor source for this set is a man aged 60 to 75 with active or convalescent COVID-19. The CDR3 runs from the conserved cysteine through the conserved F or W. D genes are given only for firm matches. Some rows mark clone size as missing; the rest say once, few, many or name a class of expanded clone.

TRBJ1-2 | - | TRBV5-4 | - | CASSLEARGYTF | TGTGCCAGCAGCTTGGAGGCCCGAGGGTACACCTTC
TRBJ2-1 | - | TRBV6-2/TRBV6-3 | - | CASSYPTGGVKGEQFF | TGTGCCAGCAGTTACCCCACCGGGGGAGTGAAGGGTGAGCAGTTCTTC
TRBJ1-1 | TRBD1 | TRBV3-1/TRBV3-2 | - | CASSGAGGKNTEAFF | TGTGCCAGCAGCGGGGCAGGGGGCAAGAACACTGAAGCTTTCTTT
TRBJ1-1 | TRBD1 | TRBV28 | once | CASSLLVGTGNTEAFF | TGTGCCAGCAGTTTATTGGTCGGGACAGGGAACACTGAAGCTTTCTTT
TRBJ1-2 | - | TRBV7-2 | once | CASSLAEEGGNYGYTF | TGTGCCAGCAGCTTAGCGGAAGAGGGGGGGAACTATGGCTACACCTTC
TRBJ1-4 | TRBD1 | TRBV19 | - | CASSIGQGTKLFF | TGTGCCAGTAGTATCGGACAGGGTACAAAACTGTTTTTT
TRBJ2-1 | TRBD2 | TRBV7-3 | few | CASSLTSGRAGEQFF | TGTGCCAGCAGCCTGACTAGCGGGAGGGCCGGTGAGCAGTTCTTC
TRBJ2-1 | TRBD2 | TRBV28 | - | CASSAAGDRRNEQFF | TGTGCCAGCAGTGCTGCGGGAGATCGACGCAATGAGCAGTTCTTC
TRBJ1-1 | - | TRBV5-6 | - | CASSRPGDGTEAFF | TGTGCCAGCAGCCGCCCAGGGGATGGTACTGAAGCTTTCTTT
TRBJ2-2 | - | TRBV11-2 | - | CASSLIQSGELFF | TGTGCCAGCAGCTTAATCCAGTCCGGGGAGCTGTTTTTT
TRBJ1-5 | - | TRBV19 | - | CASQKAGRGNQPQHF | TGTGCCAGTCAAAAGGCAGGGCGTGGCAATCAGCCCCAGCATTTT
TRBJ2-5 | TRBD2 | TRBV7-2 | - | CASSRTSGNQETQYF | TGTGCCAGCAGCAGGACTAGCGGGAACCAAGAGACCCAGTACTTC
TRBJ2-3 | TRBD2 | TRBV7-2 | - | CASSLGLAGDTQYF | TGTGCCAGCAGTCTGGGACTAGCGGGAGATACGCAGTATTTT
TRBJ1-5 | - | TRBV19 | few | CASSIQGHQPQHF | TGTGCCAGTAGTATACAGGGCCATCAGCCCCAGCATTTT
TRBJ1-4 | TRBD1 | TRBV28 | - | CASRGTGDGKLFF | TGTGCCAGCAGGGGGACAGGGGATGGAAAACTGTTTTTT
TRBJ2-7 | TRBD1 | TRBV27 | - | CASSPGQGPYEQYF | TGTGCCAGCAGTCCGGGACAGGGCCCCTACGAGCAGTACTTC
TRBJ1-2 | - | TRBV29-1 | once | CSVAAGRNYGYTF | TGCAGCGTTGCCGCAGGGCGAAACTATGGCTACACCTTC
TRBJ2-1 | - | TRBV9 | - | CASSELIYNEQFF | TGTGCCAGCAGCGAACTAATCTACAATGAGCAGTTCTTC
TRBJ2-7 | - | TRBV5-4 | - | CASSRDTNEQYF | TGTGCCAGCAGCCGAGACACGAACGAGCAGTACTTC
TRBJ1-2 | - | TRBV28 | - | CASSFQARAYGYTF | TGTGCCAGCAGTTTTCAGGCCAGGGCCTATGGCTACACCTTC
TRBJ2-3 | TRBD2 | TRBV9 | - | CASSPRGGTRIVDTQYF | TGTGCCAGCAGCCCAAGGGGGGGGACTAGGATTGTAGATACGCAGTATTTT
TRBJ1-5 | - | TRBV27 | - | CASRVGGSNQPQHF | TGTGCCAGCAGGGTGGGGGGGAGCAATCAGCCCCAGCATTTT
TRBJ1-5 | TRBD1 | TRBV2 | many | CASSGDRAGNQPQHF | TGTGCCAGCAGTGGGGACAGGGCGGGCAATCAGCCCCAGCATTTT
TRBJ2-3 | - | TRBV5-4 | - | CASSDRGSDTQYF | TGTGCCAGCAGCGACAGAGGATCAGATACGCAGTATTTT
TRBJ2-5 | - | TRBV5-6 | - | CASSFRTAQETQYF | TGTGCCAGCAGCTTCAGGACAGCCCAAGAGACCCAGTACTTC
TRBJ1-1 | - | TRBV7-9 | - | CASSLGGAAEAEAFF | TGTGCCAGCAGCCTCGGTGGGGCGGCCGAGGCTGAAGCTTTCTTT
TRBJ2-2 | TRBD2 | TRBV2 | once | CASSEMASGRAAGELFF | TGTGCCAGCAGTGAAATGGCTAGCGGGAGGGCGGCCGGGGAGCTGTTTTTT
TRBJ2-2 | - | TRBV7-2 | - | CASSFMERAKGELFF | TGTGCCAGCAGCTTTATGGAGAGGGCGAAGGGGGAGCTGTTTTTT
TRBJ2-1 | TRBD2 | TRBV5-1 | few | CASSLALADNEQFF | TGCGCCAGCAGCTTGGCCCTAGCGGACAATGAGCAGTTCTTC
TRBJ2-2 | - | TRBV25-1 | once | CSSPGVSGENTGELFF | TGTTCCAGCCCGGGGGTTTCCGGGGAGAACACCGGGGAGCTGTTTTTT
TRBJ1-4 | - | TRBV3-1/TRBV3-2 | - | CASSQDSGGYEKLFF | TGTGCCAGCAGCCAAGATTCGGGGGGATATGAAAAACTGTTTTTT
TRBJ1-5 | - | TRBV28 | once | CASTVRGGNQPQHF | TGTGCCAGCACCGTGCGGGGTGGCAATCAGCCCCAGCATTTT
TRBJ2-7 | TRBD1 | TRBV7-8 | - | CASSLGDRRYEQYF | TGTGCCAGCAGCTTGGGGGACAGGAGGTACGAGCAGTACTTC
TRBJ1-2 | TRBD1 | TRBV4-2 | - | CASSLQGGGDGYGYTF | TGTGCCAGCAGCCTCCAAGGAGGGGGCGACGGCTATGGCTACACCTTC
TRBJ2-3 | - | TRBV10-3 | once | CAISRLTGSTDTQYF | TGTGCCATCAGTCGCCTAACAGGGAGCACAGATACGCAGTATTTT
TRBJ2-3 | TRBD2 | TRBV29-1 | once | CSVERGRSTDTQYF | TGCAGCGTTGAACGCGGGAGATCGACAGATACGCAGTATTTT
TRBJ2-2 | TRBD2 | TRBV27 | - | CASRRGGRTGELFF | TGTGCCAGCAGACGGGGGGGGCGGACCGGGGAGCTGTTTTTT
TRBJ1-4 | - | TRBV27 | - | CASSGGRIYEKLFF | TGTGCCAGCTCCGGGGGGAGGATATATGAAAAACTGTTTTTT
TRBJ1-1 | - | TRBV30 | - | CAWRATVVHLAFF | TGTGCCTGGAGGGCGACAGTTGTTCACTTAGCTTTCTTT
TRBJ2-1 | TRBD2 | TRBV7-3 | - | CASSLKHGLAGGTEQFF | TGTGCCAGCAGCTTAAAACACGGACTAGCGGGAGGGACTGAGCAGTTCTTC
TRBJ1-5 | - | TRBV2 | - | CASSGSGAGNQPQHF | TGTGCCAGCAGTGGGTCAGGGGCGGGCAATCAGCCCCAGCATTTT
TRBJ2-5 | TRBD2 | TRBV12-3/TRBV12-4 | - | CASRLLAGETQYF | TGTGCCAGCAGGCTACTAGCGGGAGAGACCCAGTACTTC